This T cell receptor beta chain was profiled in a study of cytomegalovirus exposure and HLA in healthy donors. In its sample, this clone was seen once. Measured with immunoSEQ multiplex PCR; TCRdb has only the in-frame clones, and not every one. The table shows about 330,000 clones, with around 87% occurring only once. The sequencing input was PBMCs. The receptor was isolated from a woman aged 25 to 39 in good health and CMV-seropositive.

The CDR3 DNA reads as TGTGCCAGCAGTCTAGCGGGGGGGAAAGAGACCCAGTACTTC. As protein: CASSLAGGKETQYF. The genes are TRBV7-9 and TRBJ2-5; 12 bases match TRBD2. This CDR3 region has 14 residues. V dropped 6 bases and J dropped 3; count of bases not matched to a gene: 2. Per the germline V gene, CDR1 is SEHNR and CDR2 is FQNEAQ (reference sequence).